The clone carrying this T cell receptor beta chain occurred many times. What it binds is not known. CDR3 length: 16 amino acids. V lost 7 bases to trimming and J lost 0 bases; unmatched junction nucleotides: 6. The V gene's germline CDR1 is MNHEY and CDR2 SVGEGT. The record originates from a study of T cells in Graves' hyperthyroidism and ophthalmopathy. RNA transcripts gave rise to amplified TCR beta CDR3 regions. First-round RT-PCR of the TCR CDR3 relied on the HTBI primer set. TCRdb recomputed calls from the multiplex PCR reads with MiXCR, one row per CDR3 protein. The table lists about 590,000 distinct CDR3 sequences, roughly 14% of them singletons, with approximately 7% in the top ten. Points from the study as a whole: Appearing also in blood were most of the thyroid clonotypes expanded above 0.001.

This chain connects TRBV6-2 or TRBV6-3 to TRBJ1-5; 10 nucleotides line up with TRBD1. This receptor was identified in a woman aged 30 to 39 with Graves' hyperthyroidism. The sample consisted of blood. CDR3 loop: CASIRGQGYSNQPQHF. DNA of the CDR3: TGTGCCAGCATCCGGGGACAGGGGTATAGCAATCAGCCCCAGCATTTT.